These T cell receptor beta chains were read from a single sample in a study of cytomegalovirus exposure and HLA in healthy donors. Libraries were prepared by immunoSEQ multiplex PCR; TCRdb keeps only in-frame clonotypes and omits some of them. The sample consists of about 64,000 clones, 90% to 95% of them appearing once. The specimen sequenced was PBMCs. The receptors here all came from a woman between 18 and 30 years old in good health and CMV-seropositive. Both conserved end residues are part of each CDR3. The D gene is left open where the match is weak. Clone size is not always given. Where it is, it says once, few, many or a class for expanded clones.

cdr3_length	v_call	clone_size	d_call	j_call	cdr3_nt	cdr3_aa
15	TRBV28	-	TRBD1	TRBJ1-4	TGTGCCAGCAGCCGTGGGGGACAGGGAGTTGAAAAACTGTTTTTT	CASSRGGQGVEKLFF
17	TRBV5-6	-	TRBD1	TRBJ1-2	TGTGCCAGCAGCTACTTAGACAGGGAAGTAAAATTCTATGGCTACACCTTC	CASSYLDREVKFYGYTF
13	TRBV6-5	-	-	TRBJ1-5	TGTGCCAGCAGCCGCGGCAGCAATCAGCCCCAGCATTTT	CASSRGSNQPQHF
14	TRBV11-1	-	-	TRBJ1-5	TGTGCCAGCAGCCAAGACGGGAGAAATCAGCCCCAGCATTTT	CASSQDGRNQPQHF
16	TRBV7-2	-	-	TRBJ1-6	TGTGCCAGCAGCTTAGGTCTCGGACAGCTAGGCTCACCCCTCCACTTT	CASSLGLGQLGSPLHF
16	TRBV7-9	-	TRBD2	TRBJ2-3	TGTGCCAGCAGCCAACCCGGGGGGGTGGGCACAGATACGCAGTATTTT	CASSQPGGVGTDTQYF
13	TRBV11-2	once	TRBD1	TRBJ2-5	TGTGCCAGCAGCAGGGACAGGGAGCGGACCCAGTACTTC	CASSRDRERTQYF
14	TRBV19	-	-	TRBJ1-1	TGTGCCAGTACCCCGGGGAGGGGGAACACTGAAGCTTTCTTT	CASTPGRGNTEAFF
15	TRBV11-1	once	-	TRBJ2-5	TGTGCCAGCAGCTTTAACCAGGGGACGGGAGAGACCCAGTACTTC	CASSFNQGTGETQYF
16	TRBV28	once	TRBD1	TRBJ2-2	TGTGCCAGCAGTTTGGACAGGGCCCAGAACACCGGGGAGCTGTTTTTT	CASSLDRAQNTGELFF
12	TRBV7-9	-	-	TRBJ2-5	TGTGCCAGCAGCTTTAGCCAAGAGACCCAGTACTTC	CASSFSQETQYF
14	TRBV11-2	-	-	TRBJ2-1	TGTGCCAGCAGCTTTACGGGTACCTACAATGAGCAGTTCTTC	CASSFTGTYNEQFF
15	TRBV4-1	-	-	TRBJ1-2	TGCGCCAGCAGCCCCCGCGGGGGCCGGGACTATGGCTACACCTTC	CASSPRGGRDYGYTF
15	TRBV28	-	-	TRBJ1-2	TGTGCCAGCAGTATTACAGGGTTGGTTCCCTATGGCTACACCTTC	CASSITGLVPYGYTF
17	TRBV4-2	-	-	TRBJ1-1	TGTGCCAGCAGCCAAGGAGGGTCGGGAGGAGAGAACACTGAAGCTTTCTTT	CASSQGGSGGENTEAFF
15	TRBV27	-	TRBD1	TRBJ1-2	TGTGCCAGCAGTCCCATGGACAGGGGTGGGTATGGCTACACCTTC	CASSPMDRGGYGYTF
13	TRBV19	-	-	TRBJ1-5	TGTGCCAGTACCAGGAGGGACAATCAGCCCCAGCATTTT	CASTRRDNQPQHF
17	TRBV6-1	-	TRBD1	TRBJ1-2	TGTGCCAGCAGTGAAGTTTCGGGGTGGACAGGCGTCAATGGCTACACCTTC	CASSEVSGWTGVNGYTF
12	TRBV29-1	-	TRBD1	TRBJ1-1	TGCAGCGCATCGACAGGGGGCACTGAAGCTTTCTTT	CSASTGGTEAFF
16	TRBV4-2	-	TRBD2	TRBJ2-4	TGTGCCAGCAGCCAAGCTAGCGGGCCCGGCAAAAACATTCAGTACTTC	CASSQASGPGKNIQYF
13	TRBV6-1	-	TRBD2	TRBJ2-3	TGTGCCAACGGACTAGCGGGAACAGATACGCAGTATTTT	CANGLAGTDTQYF
13	TRBV6-5	-	-	TRBJ1-2	TGTGCCAGCAGTTACTACAGCACGGATGGCTACACCTTC	CASSYYSTDGYTF
15	TRBV2	-	-	TRBJ2-2	TGTGCCAGCAAGTCTCCAGGGGACGTCACCGGGGAGCTGTTTTTT	CASKSPGDVTGELFF
18	TRBV7-2	-	TRBD2	TRBJ2-7	TGTGCCAGCAGCCCCCTAGCGGGGGGGTTATCCCGCTCCTACGAGCAGTACTTC	CASSPLAGGLSRSYEQYF
14	TRBV2	-	-	TRBJ1-2	TGTGCCAGCAGTGAAGAGGGGATACCCTATGGCTACACCTTC	CASSEEGIPYGYTF
12	TRBV9	once	-	TRBJ2-5	TGTGCCAGCAGCGTATCAGGAGAGACCCAGTACTTC	CASSVSGETQYF
15	TRBV10-3	-	-	TRBJ1-1	TGTGCCATCAGTGGTCCGGACACAGTGAACACTGAAGCTTTCTTT	CAISGPDTVNTEAFF
15	TRBV19	-	-	TRBJ1-1	TGTGCCAGTAGTATTCGGGAGGCTGGGAACACTGAAGCTTTCTTT	CASSIREAGNTEAFF
14	TRBV6-1	-	-	TRBJ2-1	TGTGCCAGCAGTGGGGGGGGCTCCTGGAATGAGCAGTTCTTC	CASSGGGSWNEQFF
16	TRBV30	once	TRBD1	TRBJ2-6	TGTGCCTGGAGGGGGACAGGGGACTCTGGGGCCAACGTCCTGACTTTC	CAWRGTGDSGANVLTF
16	TRBV9	-	TRBD2	TRBJ2-1	TGTGCCAGCAGCGTACATAGCGGGAGGGCTGCCAATGAGCAGTTCTTC	CASSVHSGRAANEQFF
15	TRBV14	-	TRBD1	TRBJ1-6	TGTGCCAGCAGCCTCCGGACAGGGAGGAATTCACCCCTCCACTTT	CASSLRTGRNSPLHF
11	TRBV6-1	-	-	TRBJ1-4	TGTGCCAGCAGTATAGGGGGAAAACTGTTTTTT	CASSIGGKLFF
13	TRBV28	once	-	TRBJ2-7	TGTGCCAGCAGTTTATACAGCTCCTACGAGCAGTACTTC	CASSLYSSYEQYF
14	TRBV6-6	-	TRBD1	TRBJ2-1	TGTGCCAGCAACATTCAGGGGGCGGTCGATGAGCAGTTCTTC	CASNIQGAVDEQFF
13	TRBV19	-	-	TRBJ1-2	TGTGCCAGTAGTTTCAGTAGCACCTATGGCTACACCTTC	CASSFSSTYGYTF
15	TRBV27	-	TRBD1	TRBJ1-2	TGTGCCACAATTGGACAGGGGACTACTAACTATGGCTACACCTTC	CATIGQGTTNYGYTF
17	TRBV4-1	-	TRBD2	TRBJ2-1	TGCGCCAGCAGCCAGGGAACTAGCGGAAGCTCCTACAATGAGCAGTTCTTC	CASSQGTSGSSYNEQFF
16	TRBV5-4	-	TRBD2	TRBJ2-3	TGTGCCAGCAGCTGGGGACTAGCGGAAGTCACAGATACGCAGTATTTT	CASSWGLAEVTDTQYF
14	TRBV19	-	-	TRBJ1-4	TGTGCCAGTAGTATCAGGGGTGGGGATGAAAAACTGTTTTTT	CASSIRGGDEKLFF
13	TRBV6-5	-	-	TRBJ2-2	TGTGCCAGCAGTTACGGCGGAGCCGGGGAGCTGTTTTTT	CASSYGGAGELFF
15	TRBV5-6	-	TRBD1	TRBJ2-5	TGTGCCAGCAGCATAAACAGGGGGCCACAAGAGACCCAGTACTTC	CASSINRGPQETQYF
15	TRBV9	-	TRBD2	TRBJ2-1	TGTGCCAGCAGCGTAGTCGGCGGGGGTTACAATGAGCAGTTCTTC	CASSVVGGGYNEQFF
13	TRBV10-3	-	TRBD2	TRBJ2-1	TGTGCCCTTACTAGCGGGAGCAAGGCTGAGCAGTTCTTC	CALTSGSKAEQFF
14	TRBV18	-	-	TRBJ1-1	TGTGCCAGCTCACCACCGGGCCGTTACACTGAAGCTTTCTTT	CASSPPGRYTEAFF
15	TRBV5-4	-	-	TRBJ2-7	TGTGCCAGCAGCTTGGAGGCTGGGAGCTCCTACGAGCAGTACTTC	CASSLEAGSSYEQYF
15	TRBV18	few	-	TRBJ2-5	TGTGCCAGCACATTCCGGACAGACAGAGGGGAGACCCAGTACTTC	CASTFRTDRGETQYF
15	TRBV19	-	-	TRBJ1-6	TGTGCCAGTAGTATAGCGACAGCCTATAATTCACCCCTCCACTTT	CASSIATAYNSPLHF
12	TRBV9	-	-	TRBJ1-4	TGTGCCAGCAGCGTTGGAGATGAAAAACTGTTTTTT	CASSVGDEKLFF
14	TRBV7-9	-	-	TRBJ1-4	TGTGCCAGCAGAAGTTCAGGGGAGAGGGAAAAACTGTTTTTT	CASRSSGEREKLFF
16	TRBV7-9	once	-	TRBJ1-1	TGTGCCAGCAGCCCCGACGACAGGAGGCGGAACACTGAAGCTTTCTTT	CASSPDDRRRNTEAFF
17	TRBV19	-	-	TRBJ2-5	TGTGCCAGTAGTATAGATCATGGAGGACTCCTTTCGGGGACCCAGTACTTC	CASSIDHGGLLSGTQYF
15	TRBV19	-	-	TRBJ2-7	TGTGCCAGTAGTATAGTTCTGGACACACCCTACGAGCAGTACTTC	CASSIVLDTPYEQYF
16	TRBV19	-	TRBD2	TRBJ2-5	TGTGCCAGTAGCACCAAAGCGGGGGTGGATGGGGAGACCCAGTACTTC	CASSTKAGVDGETQYF
13	TRBV18	-	-	TRBJ1-1	TGTGCCAGCTCACCAGAGGGAGGGACTGAAGCTTTCTTT	CASSPEGGTEAFF
15	TRBV11-2	-	-	TRBJ2-3	TGTGCCAGCAGCGGGAGCGGGCCTAGCACAGATACGCAGTATTTT	CASSGSGPSTDTQYF